This T cell receptor beta chain appears in the sequencing data of a study of cytomegalovirus exposure and HLA in healthy donors. A word on this clone: The target antigen is unknown.

This CDR3 has 15 residues. V lost 7 bases and J lost 0, with 12 bases in between. In germline, CDR1 is MDHEN, CDR2 SYDVKM. Findings and caveats of the study: A later analysis reported that several of the most significant clusters appeared to be linked to common viral pathogens, among them Epstein-Barr virus.

The PCR had 60 Vbeta and 13 Jbeta primers. TCRdb's table, derived via immunoSEQ multiplex PCR, lists solely in-frame clones and lacks some. Among some 150,000 clones, roughly 76% were seen once, and the ten largest hold approximately 13%. V is TRBV28 and J is TRBJ2-2; the D gene is possibly TRBD2 (5 bases). This TCR was sampled from a woman aged 50 to 60 in good health and CMV-seronegative. The sequencing input was PBMCs. CDR3 in amino acids: CASNPGFANTGELFF. The CDR3 DNA follows: TGTGCCAGCAATCCGGGGTTCGCGAACACCGGGGAGCTGTTTTTT.